The 19 T cell receptor beta chains below were found in one sample sequenced in a study of blood T cell repertoires in COVID-19. Libraries were prepared by immunoSEQ multiplex PCR; TCRdb keeps only in-frame clonotypes and omits some of them. The sample consists of tens of thousands of clones, about 86% of them appearing once. Sequencing was done on a sample of peripheral blood. The receptors derive from an older woman with acute or convalescent COVID-19.

This chain uses TRBV10-1 with TRBJ2-2; D not resolved. The germline CDR1 and CDR2 sequences are WNHNN and SYGVQD (reference sequence). V lost 0 bases to trimming and J lost 6 bases, with 8 bases between them. The length of the CDR3 is 14 residues. The CDR3: CASSESPVSGELFF. The DNA for the CDR3 is TGCGCCAGCAGTGAGTCCCCTGTCTCCGGGGAGCTGTTTTTT.

The V call is TRBV29-1, the J call TRBJ1-2; D not certain. The CDR3 has 15 residues. Germline CDR1 SQVTM, CDR2 ANQGSEA. Between the trimmed V and J ends, which lost 0 bases and 4 bases, there was a span of 15 bases. The CDR3 coding sequence is TGCAGCGTTGAAGATCCGCCGGGTGAGGGCTATGGCTACACCTTC. This translates into CSVEDPPGEGYGYTF.

V and J are TRBV11-2 and TRBJ1-4; no reliable D call. The germline V and J ends were trimmed by 6 bases and 1 base, with 9 bases remaining between them. The CDR3 extends over 14 amino acids. From germline, CDR1 is SGHAT and CDR2 FQNNGV. The CDR3 loop is CASRRERTNEKLFF. The CDR3 DNA reads as TGTGCCAGCAGAAGGGAGAGAACTAATGAAAAACTGTTTTTT.

The chain is built from TRBV5-1 and TRBJ2-7, with unresolved D. The CDR3 spans 14 residues. The V end lost 3 bases, the J end lost 2 bases, and 12 bases lay between the germline ends. CDR1 and CDR2 from the germline V gene are SGHRS and YFSETQ. CDR3 protein: CASSWSRPTYEQYF. CDR3 nucleotide sequence: TGCGCCAGCAGCTGGAGCCGTCCTACCTACGAGCAGTACTTC.

CDR3 region: CASSLMGQLNSPLHF. CDR3 nucleotides: TGTGCCAGCAGCTTAATGGGACAGCTCAATTCACCCCTCCACTTT. The V gene is TRBV27, the J gene TRBJ1-6, with 7 positions matching TRBD1. Germline V gene lookup returns CDR1 MNHEY and CDR2 SMNVEV (reference sequence). V lost 6 bases and J lost 7; bases outside the gene matches: 9. The CDR3 has 15 residues.

This rearrangement joins TRBV19 to TRBJ2-7; the match to TRBD1 covers 12 bases. V lost 3 bases, J lost 5 bases, and 8 bases stayed unmatched. CDR3 length: 16 residues. Germline CDR1 reads LNHDA; CDR2 reads SQIVND (reference sequence). CDR3 sequence reads: CASSISGGTGGHEQYF. The CDR3 DNA is TGTGCCAGTAGTATTTCGGGGGGGACAGGGGGCCACGAGCAGTACTTC. The whole variable domain, remainder taken from reference TRBV19 and TRBJ2-7, is DGGITQSPKYLFRKEGQNVTLSCEQNLNHDAMYWYRQDPGQGLRLIYYSQIVNDFQKGDIAEGYSVSREKKESFPLTVTSAQKNPTAFYLCASSISGGTGGHEQYFGPGTRLTVT.

The sample holds one count of this clone. This chain uses TRBV10-2 with TRBJ1-4; 10 nucleotides align to TRBD1. There are 16 residues in the CDR3. Germline assignment: CDR1 WSHSY and CDR2 SAAADI. V gave up 4 bases and J gave up 8 bases; unmatched junction bases: 10. Written as DNA, the CDR3 is TGCGCCAGCAGTGGAGGGAGACAGGGGGCAGGGGAAAAACTGTTTTTT. Its translation is CASSGGRQGAGEKLFF.

V and J are TRBV5-1 and TRBJ1-2, with D maybe TRBD1 (5 bases). Per the germline V gene, CDR1 is SGHRS and CDR2 is YFSETQ. The CDR3 has 13 amino acids. V lost 2 bases and J lost 7, with 12 bases in between. The CDR3 spells CASSFVTGGGYTF. The DNA of the CDR3 is TGCGCCAGCAGCTTTGTTACAGGTGGTGGCTACACCTTC.

The chain uses TRBV7-3 and TRBJ1-1; 9 bases are shared with TRBD1. The germline CDR1 and CDR2 sequences are SGHTA and FQGTGA. V lost 4 bases and J lost 1; bases outside the gene matches: 10. CDR3 size: 17 residues. The CDR3 protein is CASSSLTGGLSNTEAFF. Here the CDR3 DNA reads TGTGCCAGCAGCTCCCTGACAGGGGGGTTGTCGAACACTGAAGCTTTCTTT.

The chain links TRBV5-1 to TRBJ1-2; D call uncertain. Germline loops: CDR1 SGHRS, CDR2 YFSETQ. Trimming took off 0 bases at V and 4 bases at J, with 13 bases between the two ends. This CDR3 comprises 15 residues. The DNA for the CDR3 is TGCGCCAGCAGCTTGGACGCAAAATGGGCCTATGGCTACACCTTC. It codes for CASSLDAKWAYGYTF.

The J gene is TRBJ1-5, the V gene TRBV19, with 9 positions matching TRBD1. J lost 6 bases, V lost 8 bases, and 8 bases had no gene match. Germline lookup yields CDR1 LNHDA and CDR2 SQIVND (reference sequence). This CDR3 has 14 amino acids. The CDR3 spells CASCATGGRQPQHF. The CDR3 DNA follows: TGTGCCAGTTGTGCTACAGGGGGCCGTCAGCCCCAGCATTTT.

V is TRBV11-2 and J is TRBJ1-4; D is undetermined. The CDR3 is made up of 15 amino acids. Trimming removed 5 bases at V and 8 bases at J, with 18 bases between. Germline values: CDR1 SGHAT, CDR2 FQNNGV. This CDR3 reads CASSPLWAQREKLFF. The CDR3 nucleotides read TGTGCCAGCAGCCCTTTGTGGGCCCAAAGGGAAAAACTGTTTTTT. The entire variable domain, with the rest obtained from reference TRBV11-2 and TRBJ1-4, is as follows: EAGVAQSPRYKIIEKRQSVAFWCNPISGHATLYWYQQILGQGPKLLIQFQNNGVVDDSQLPKDRFSAERLKGVDSTLKIQPAKLEDSAVYLCASSPLWAQREKLFFGSGTQLSVL.

This chain uses TRBV7-6 with TRBJ2-7; possibly TRBD1 for D (6 bases). V lost 4 bases, J lost 2 bases, and 12 bases lay in between. Looked up from germline, CDR1 is SGHVS and CDR2 is FNYEAQ. There are 14 residues in the CDR3. The CDR3 DNA reads TGTGCCAGCAGCTCCTTCCGGACAGCCTACGAGCAGTACTTC. It yields the protein CASSSFRTAYEQYF.

The chain joins TRBV5-1 to TRBJ2-3, with 15 bases aligning to TRBD2. Trimming at V came to 4 bases and at J to 1 base, leaving 10 bases not matched to a gene. This CDR3 is built from 19 residues. Germline values: CDR1 SGHRS, CDR2 YFSETQ. The CDR3 loop is CASSRTSGGGTPGTDTQYF. Written as DNA, the CDR3 is TGCGCCAGCAGCCGGACTAGCGGGGGGGGCACCCCTGGCACAGATACGCAGTATTTT.

V is TRBV2 and J is TRBJ2-3, with 10 positions matching TRBD2. The germline CDR1 and CDR2 sequences are SNHLY and FYNNEI. V shed 2 bases, J shed 6 bases, and the junction held 8 bases outside the gene matches. The CDR3 has 16 residues. The DNA of the CDR3 is TGTGCCAGCAGTGAAACCACTGGACTAGCGGCCGATACGCAGTATTTT. This codes for CASSETTGLAADTQYF.

The gene calls are TRBV18 and TRBJ1-2, with 9 bases identical to TRBD1. Germline assignment: CDR1 KGHSH and CDR2 LQKENI. The trim removed 3 bases at V and 1 base at J, leaving 3 bases unmatched. CDR3 length: 15 amino acids. In DNA form, the CDR3 reads TGTGCCAGCTCACCCGGGACAGGGATTAACTATGGCTACACCTTC. Translation gives CASSPGTGINYGYTF.

V is TRBV5-1 and J is TRBJ1-2, with 7 bases matching TRBD1. Looked up from germline, CDR1 is SGHRS and CDR2 is YFSETQ. With 1 base clipped from V and 3 bases from J, the junction kept 6 bases outside the gene matches. The CDR3 is made up of 15 amino acids. The CDR3 loop is CASSLRPDRDYGYTF. The CDR3 DNA is TGCGCCAGCAGCTTGCGACCCGACAGGGACTATGGCTACACCTTC.

The V gene is TRBV6-5, the J gene TRBJ1-6, with D possibly being TRBD1 (6 bases). CDR1 is MNHEY, CDR2 SVGAGI, per germline. V was pared by 3 bases and J by 8 bases, with 14 bases between. CDR3 size: 15 residues. The CDR3 region has the DNA TGTGCCAGCAGTTATTCGAGACAGGAATATTCACCCCTCCACTTT. It codes for CASSYSRQEYSPLHF.

V gene TRBV5-6 combines with J gene TRBJ2-2; D may be TRBD2 (5 bases). Germline V gives CDR1 SGHDT, CDR2 YYEEEE. V was clipped by 4 bases and J by 2 bases, with 15 bases between them. The CDR3 is made up of 16 amino acids. The CDR3 spells CASSPSPGYNTGELFF. In DNA, the CDR3 is TGTGCCAGCAGCCCCTCCCCGGGGTACAACACCGGGGAGCTGTTTTTT.